What follows describes a single TCR beta chain. This table comes from immunoSEQ multiplex PCR, and its TCRdb copy is limited to in-frame clones, with some not included. This sample has 50,000 to 70,000 clones, with around four fifths found just once. The data originate from a study of OX40 agonist ivuxolimab in advanced cancers. About the research overall: Eligibility admitted prior anti-PD-1, anti-PD-L1 or anti-CTLA-4 therapy; roughly 40% had some. Three patients, one with hepatocellular carcinoma and two with cutaneous melanoma, responded partially.

The germline CDR1 and CDR2 sequences are SQVTM and ANQGSEA. Trimming removed 4 bases at V and 1 base at J, with 10 bases between. This CDR3 contains 13 residues. Sequenced here: CD4+ or CD8+ T cells sorted from blood, sampled in a trial of the OX40 agonist ivuxolimab. The chain uses TRBV29-1 and TRBJ1-1; D remains unclear. The sequence was collected from an adult with an advanced solid tumor such as melanoma, head and neck, liver or kidney cancer. CDR3 sequence: CSVGAARNTEAFF. As DNA, the CDR3 is TGCAGCGTTGGGGCAGCAAGGAACACTGAAGCTTTCTTT.